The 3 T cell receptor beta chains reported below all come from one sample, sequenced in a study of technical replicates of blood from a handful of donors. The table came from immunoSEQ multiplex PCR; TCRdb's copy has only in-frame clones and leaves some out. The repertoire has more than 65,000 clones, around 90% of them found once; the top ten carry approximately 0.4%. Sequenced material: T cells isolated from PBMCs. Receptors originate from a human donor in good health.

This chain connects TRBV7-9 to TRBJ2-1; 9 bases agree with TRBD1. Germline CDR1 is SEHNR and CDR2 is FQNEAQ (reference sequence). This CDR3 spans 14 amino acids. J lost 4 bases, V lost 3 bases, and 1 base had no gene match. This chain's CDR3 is CASSLGTGYNEQFF. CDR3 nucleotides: TGTGCCAGCAGCTTGGGGACAGGGTACAATGAGCAGTTCTTC.

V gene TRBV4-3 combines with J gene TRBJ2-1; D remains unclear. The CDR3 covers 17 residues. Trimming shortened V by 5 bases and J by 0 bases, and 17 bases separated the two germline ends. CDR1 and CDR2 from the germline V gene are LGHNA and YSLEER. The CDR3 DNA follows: TGCGCCAGCAGCAAAGGCGTCTTCTCAAGCTCCTACAATGAGCAGTTCTTC. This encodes CASSKGVFSSSYNEQFF.

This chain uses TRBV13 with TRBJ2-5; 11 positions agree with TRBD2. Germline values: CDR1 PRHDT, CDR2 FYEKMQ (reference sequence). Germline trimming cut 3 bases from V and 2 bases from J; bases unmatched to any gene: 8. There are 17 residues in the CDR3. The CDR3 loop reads CASSLQLAGGKQETQYF. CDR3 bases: TGTGCCAGCAGCTTGCAGCTAGCGGGAGGCAAGCAAGAGACCCAGTACTTC.